This TCR beta chain came from a study of PD-1 blockade in mismatch repair-deficient tumors. Overall study: Patients had over 10 mismatch repair-deficient cancer types, all previously treated and progressing.

TCRs were sequenced from a few patients responding to pembrolizumab. The CDR3 loop spans 15 amino acids. Trimming took 4 bases from V and 3 from J; bases not matched to a gene: 9. Looked up from germline, CDR1 is LGHNA and CDR2 is YSLEER. The repertoire was sequenced with immunoSEQ multiplex PCR; TCRdb's copy has only in-frame clones and lacks some. The sample has 120,000 or so clones; 85% to 90% are singletons. V gene TRBV4-3 combines with J gene TRBJ2-7; 7 bases are shared with TRBD2. The specimen comprised peripheral blood, sampled 44 weeks after starting pembrolizumab. The sequence came from an adult with mismatch repair-deficient cancer. The CDR3 loop reads CASSPEWGGFYEQYF. The CDR3 DNA sequence: TGCGCCAGCAGCCCGGAGTGGGGAGGGTTCTACGAGCAGTACTTC.